Below, one TCR beta chain is given with its context. TCRdb analysed the 5' RACE reads with MiXCR anew, one entry per CDR3 protein. The sample contains hundreds of thousands of distinct CDR3 sequences, approximately 20% of which appear only once. Germline CDR1 reads MNHNS; CDR2 reads SASEGT. Unmatched junction bases numbered 7, after V lost 8 bases and J lost 3 bases. This CDR3 has 13 amino acids. These data originate in a study of T-cell memory formation after mild COVID-19. The chain couples TRBV6-1 to TRBJ2-7; TRBD1 aligns across 7 bases. Sequenced sample: PBMCs or a T cell subset sorted from them (not recorded which). The sequence was obtained from an adult woman who had mild COVID-19 (a few samples of this study predate the infection). Cell type and time point are not known. In DNA, the CDR3 is TGTGCCAGCGGAGGCAGGGGGTACTACGAGCAGTACTTC. This encodes CASGGRGYYEQYF.